Below are 6 T cell receptor beta chains sequenced from a single sample in a study of cytomegalovirus exposure and HLA in healthy donors. The protocol was immunoSEQ multiplex PCR, while the TCRdb copy is restricted to in-frame clones and leaves out a portion. The repertoire holds 200,000 to 250,000 clones, with 65% to 85% as singletons. The sequenced material came from PBMCs. The receptors derive from a woman younger than 45 in good health and CMV-seropositive.

The V gene is TRBV6-5, the J gene TRBJ1-5; tentatively, D is TRBD1 (5 bases). V was clipped by 2 bases and J by 6 bases, with 8 bases between them. CDR3 size: 13 residues. Germline loops: CDR1 MNHEY, CDR2 SVGAGI. CDR3 amino acids: CASSYRGTQPQHF. For the CDR3, the DNA is TGTGCCAGCAGTTACAGGGGCACTCAGCCCCAGCATTTT.

The gene calls are TRBV13 and TRBJ2-7; D is unclear. V lost 6 bases and J lost 3, with 12 bases in between. The CDR3 totals 13 residues. Germline lookup yields CDR1 PRHDT and CDR2 FYEKMQ (reference sequence). The CDR3 bases are TGTGCCAGCAGGAAGGCGGAGAACTACGAGCAGTACTTC. Translating it yields CASRKAENYEQYF.

The chain has TRBV5-1 and TRBJ1-2, with TRBD1 as a possible D gene (5 bases). CDR3 length: 13 residues. V lost 0 bases and J lost 13, with 16 bases in between. CDR1 is SGHRS and CDR2 is YFSETQ in the germline V gene. CDR3 nucleotide sequence: TGCGCCAGCAGCTTGGAGGGGTCAGACTACCGCACCTTC. This sequence encodes CASSLEGSDYRTF. Drawing the rest from reference TRBV5-1 and TRBJ1-2, the complete variable domain is KAGVTQTPRYLIKTRGQQVTLSCSPISGHRSVSWYQQTPGQGLQFLFEYFSETQRNKGNFPGRFSGRQFSNSRSEMNVSTLELGDSALYLCASSLEGSDYRTFGSGTRLTVV.

The chain combines TRBV6-6 with TRBJ1-4; D is unresolved. Germline CDR1 and CDR2: MNHNY and SVGAGI (reference sequence). This CDR3 is built from 14 residues. With 5 bases removed from V and 8 bases from J, the gap between germline ends came to 15 bases. Written as DNA, the CDR3 is TGTGCCAGCAGTCCCGACCAGAGCCCGGAAAAACTGTTTTTT. Translating gives CASSPDQSPEKLFF.

This clone was counted a single time. The DNA for the CDR3 is TGTGCCAGCAGTTACTCCTCGGGACAACCCATGGTGTCCCAGTACTTC. As protein: CASSYSSGQPMVSQYF. The chain uses TRBV6-5 and TRBJ2-5, with D tentatively TRBD1 (6 bases). This CDR3 is built from 16 residues. Looked up from germline, CDR1 is MNHEY and CDR2 is SVGAGI. The V and J ends lost 0 bases and 9 bases respectively, with 20 bases between them.

The chain links TRBV4-2 to TRBJ2-4; 10 bases are shared with TRBD2. The CDR3 is 18 residues long. Trimming took 2 bases from V and 0 from J; bases not matched to a gene: 7. Germline V lookup: CDR1 LGHNA, CDR2 YNFKEQ. The DNA of the CDR3 is TGTGCCAGCAGCCAAATCCTAGCGGGAGAGGGAGCCAAAAACATTCAGTACTTC. Amino acid sequence: CASSQILAGEGAKNIQYF.